The source of this TCR beta chain is a study of cytomegalovirus exposure and HLA in healthy donors. The CDR3 has 14 residues. CDR1 is SGHTA and CDR2 is FQGNSA in the germline V gene. V shed 5 bases and J 7 bases; nucleotides not matched to a gene: 8. The PCR had 60 Vbeta and 13 Jbeta primers. Sequencing was performed with immunoSEQ multiplex PCR; in TCRdb, only in-frame clones are kept and a portion is missing. This sample's table has 53,000 or so clones. The study, taken as a whole, reports: Prediction of most subjects' HLA-A and HLA-B alleles by TCR beta sequences was reportedly accurate. Cytomegalovirus-associated TCR beta chains were listed, numbering 164.

In regard to this clone: The antigen remains unidentified.

The rearrangement uses TRBV7-2 and TRBJ2-1, with 7 bases aligning to TRBD1. Sequencing was performed on PBMCs. The receptor was derived from a man between 18 and 35 years old in good health and CMV-seropositive. CDR3 residues: CASSPGGPKNEQFF. The CDR3 DNA reads TGTGCCAGCAGCCCAGGGGGACCAAAGAATGAGCAGTTCTTC.